These T cell receptor beta chains were read from a single sample in a study of blood T cell repertoires in COVID-19. The data were produced by immunoSEQ multiplex PCR, yet TCRdb's version contains in-frame clones alone and is incomplete. The profile shows approximately 200,000 clones, 79% of them singletons. The sequencing input was peripheral blood. The receptor source for this set is a man aged 55 to 70 with active or convalescent COVID-19. CDR3s include the opening cysteine and the closing phenylalanine or tryptophan. A D gene is named only where the DNA matches it firmly. A row's size may be missing; if present it is once, few, many or a size class.

TRBJ2-5,.,TRBV7-2,.,CASSLRAGAYQETQYF,TGTGCCAGCAGCTTAAGGGCAGGGGCATACCAAGAGACCCAGTACTTC
TRBJ1-4,once,TRBV28,.,CAILSATNEKLFF,TGTGCCATCCTCAGTGCAACTAATGAAAAACTGTTTTTT
TRBJ2-2,.,TRBV7-2,.,CASSLQGLAAGELFF,TGTGCCAGCAGCTTACAGGGGCTAGCCGCCGGGGAGCTGTTTTTT
TRBJ1-1,.,TRBV6-5,TRBD1,CASSSRTGNTEAFF,TGTGCCAGCAGTTCACGGACAGGGAACACTGAAGCTTTCTTT
TRBJ2-4,.,TRBV20-1,TRBD2,CSASPLAGGTNIQYF,TGCAGTGCTAGTCCCCTAGCGGGAGGGACGAACATTCAGTACTTC
TRBJ1-5,.,TRBV9,.,CASSVGTDYNQPQHF,TGTGCCAGCAGCGTAGGGACAGACTACAATCAGCCCCAGCATTTT
TRBJ2-3,.,TRBV6-2/TRBV6-3,TRBD2,CASSSRLAGAPDTQYF,TGTGCCAGCAGTTCTAGACTAGCGGGAGCCCCAGATACGCAGTATTTT
TRBJ2-3,once,TRBV4-3,.,CASSQDDRRGDTQYF,TGCGCCAGCAGCCAAGATGATCGCAGGGGAGACACGCAGTATTTT
TRBJ2-3,.,TRBV4-3,TRBD2,CASSPGRETDTQYF,TGCGCCAGCAGCCCCGGGCGGGAGACAGATACGCAGTATTTT
TRBJ2-1,few,TRBV15,.,CATSRDGQLGDEQFF,TGTGCCACCAGCAGAGACGGACAGCTCGGCGATGAGCAGTTCTTC
TRBJ1-1,.,TRBV30,.,CAWSTPTNTEAFF,TGTGCCTGGAGTACCCCAACTAACACTGAAGCTTTCTTT
TRBJ2-7,.,TRBV9,.,CASSPIPGTLYEQYF,TGTGCCAGCAGCCCCATTCCCGGGACTCTTTACGAGCAGTACTTC
TRBJ2-7,.,TRBV7-9,TRBD1,CASSPSDRGRNEQYF,TGTGCCAGCAGCCCATCGGACAGGGGGCGCAACGAGCAGTACTTC
TRBJ2-7,once,TRBV3-1/TRBV3-2,TRBD1,CASSQPGTGFYEQYF,TGTGCCAGCAGCCAACCCGGGACAGGGTTCTACGAGCAGTACTTC
TRBJ1-5,.,TRBV18,TRBD1,CASSPGTGFNQPQHF,TGTGCCAGCTCACCGGGGACAGGGTTCAATCAGCCCCAGCATTTT
TRBJ2-7,many,TRBV18,TRBD1,CASSNSGTGISYEQYF,TGTGCCAGCTCAAACTCCGGGACAGGCATTTCCTACGAGCAGTACTTC
TRBJ1-5,.,TRBV3-1/TRBV3-2,.,CASSQEGGVGNQPQHF,TGTGCCAGCAGCCAGGAGGGAGGAGTGGGCAATCAGCCCCAGCATTTT
TRBJ2-7,.,TRBV5-1,.,CASRRDLSSYEQYF,TGCGCCAGCAGGCGGGACTTGAGCTCCTACGAGCAGTACTTC
TRBJ2-7,once,TRBV12-3/TRBV12-4,TRBD2,CASSGSGTYEQYF,TGTGCCAGCAGTGGTAGCGGGACCTACGAGCAGTACTTC
TRBJ2-5,.,TRBV5-1,.,CASSLSQETQYF,TGCGCCAGCAGCCTCTCCCAAGAGACCCAGTACTTC
TRBJ2-2,few,TRBV28,.,CASTILKNTGELFF,TGTGCCAGCACCATACTCAAGAACACCGGGGAGCTGTTTTTT
TRBJ1-3,.,TRBV5-6,.,CASSEGLNSGNTIYF,TGTGCCAGCAGCGAGGGACTGAACTCTGGAAACACCATATATTTT
TRBJ2-5,.,TRBV5-3,.,CARRFSGKETQYF,TGTGCCAGAAGGTTTAGCGGCAAAGAGACCCAGTACTTC
TRBJ2-2,.,TRBV5-4,.,CASSWRNTGELFF,TGTGCCAGCAGCTGGAGGAACACCGGGGAGCTGTTTTTT
TRBJ2-1,.,TRBV9,TRBD2,CASSVVHGGLWNEQFF,TGTGCCAGCAGCGTAGTGCACGGGGGGTTGTGGAATGAGCAGTTCTTC
TRBJ1-4,.,TRBV7-4,TRBD1,CASSPGQGWEKLFF,TGTGCCAGCAGCCCTGGACAGGGATGGGAAAAACTGTTTTTT
TRBJ2-7,.,TRBV18,TRBD2,CASSAKTSVYEQYF,TGTGCCAGCTCCGCGAAGACTAGCGTTTACGAGCAGTACTTC
TRBJ2-7,.,TRBV9,TRBD2,CASSPQLAGGREQYF,TGTGCCAGCAGCCCGCAACTAGCGGGAGGCCGGGAGCAGTACTTC
TRBJ2-6,.,TRBV5-5,.,CASSSGGTGANVLTF,TGTGCCAGCAGCTCAGGGGGGACTGGGGCCAACGTCCTGACTTTC
TRBJ2-1,.,TRBV4-2,TRBD2,CASSQLAGNSYNEQFF,TGTGCCAGCAGCCAACTAGCGGGAAACTCCTACAATGAGCAGTTCTTC
TRBJ2-3,.,TRBV6-5,TRBD2,CAIRDYTDTQYF,TGTGCCATCAGGGACTACACAGATACGCAGTATTTT
TRBJ1-1,.,TRBV7-6,.,CASSRGGGTWNTEAFF,TGTGCCAGCAGCCGCGGGGGGGGGACGTGGAACACTGAAGCTTTCTTT
TRBJ1-1,.,TRBV2,TRBD1,CASRQGQGFTEAFF,TGTGCCAGCAGGCAGGGACAGGGGTTCACTGAAGCTTTCTTT
TRBJ2-2,few,TRBV5-6,.,CASSSLRTEGTGELFF,TGTGCCAGCAGCTCTCTAAGGACAGAGGGAACCGGGGAGCTGTTTTTT
TRBJ1-5,few,TRBV19,TRBD1,CASSDKSGTVDQPQHF,TGTGCCAGTAGCGACAAATCCGGGACAGTAGATCAGCCCCAGCATTTT